This passage covers 30 T cell receptor beta chains from one sample sequenced in a study of blood T cells in healthy people across ages. Sample-barcoded 5' priming and a J-beta primer mix drove a second PCR of 7 to 11 cycles. TCRdb analysed the 5' RACE reads with MiXCR anew, one entry per CDR3 protein. This table has 650,000 or so distinct CDR3 sequences, around 52% appearing once. Sequenced sample: blood. These receptors were obtained from a woman older than 75 in good health.

This clonotype was detected many times. This chain joins TRBV20-1 and TRBJ2-4; D perhaps matches TRBD2 (5 bases). Germline values: CDR1 DFQATT, CDR2 SNEGSKA (reference sequence). V was trimmed by 3 bases and J by 0 bases, leaving 12 bases between them. This CDR3 spans 15 amino acids. The CDR3: CSAREVTLAKNIQYF. For the CDR3, the DNA is TGCAGTGCTAGGGAGGTTACCCTAGCCAAAAACATTCAGTACTTC.

Note on this clonotype: A much more abundant neighbour one base away suggests this may be a read error. This chain joins TRBV29-1 and TRBJ2-5, with TRBD2 as a possible D gene (5 bases). The end of the DNA fits TRBJ2-7 better, so the J call may be wrong. This CDR3 is 11 amino acids long. Germline CDR1 is SQVTM and CDR2 is ANQGSEA. The CDR3 DNA is TGCAGCGGCGGGCGAGAATACGAGCAGTACTTC. It translates to CSGGREYEQYF.

This clonotype was observed a handful of times. The rearrangement uses TRBV5-1 and TRBJ2-3, with 8 bases identical to TRBD2. Unmatched junction bases numbered 5, after V lost 7 bases and J lost 1 base. Per germline, CDR1 SGHRS and CDR2 YFSETQ. The CDR3 contains 14 residues. The CDR3 sequence: CASLRGGGTDTQYF. The DNA for the CDR3 is TGCGCCAGCCTCCGGGGGGGAGGCACAGATACGCAGTATTTT. Using reference TRBV5-1 and TRBJ2-3 for the parts outside the CDR3, the full variable domain is KAGVTQTPRYLIKTRGQQVTLSCSPISGHRSVSWYQQTPGQGLQFLFEYFSETQRNKGNFPGRFSGRQFSNSRSEMNVSTLELGDSALYLCASLRGGGTDTQYFGPGTRLTVL.

This sequence joins TRBV3-1 and TRBJ2-7; no firm D call. CDR3 length: 13 residues. The V and J ends lost 5 bases and 7 bases respectively, with 15 bases between them. CDR1 and CDR2 from the germline V gene are LGHDT and YNNKEL (reference sequence). The CDR3 loop is CASSTKTYNEQYF. CDR3 coding DNA: TGTGCCAGCAGCACGAAAACCTACAATGAGCAGTACTTC.

This clonotype was recorded many times. This CDR3 is CATSRDSQGSYGYTF. In nucleotides, the CDR3 is TGTGCCACCAGCAGAGATAGCCAGGGGAGCTATGGCTACACCTTC. The chain couples TRBV15 to TRBJ1-2; tentative D call: TRBD1 (6 bases). From germline, CDR1 is LNHNV and CDR2 YYDKDF (reference sequence). Deletions cut 0 bases from V and 4 bases from J, with 12 bases between. This CDR3 contains 15 residues. Combining the CDR3 with reference TRBV15 and TRBJ1-2 gives the whole variable domain DAMVIQNPRYQVTQFGKPVTLSCSQTLNHNVMYWYQQKSSQAPKLLFHYYDKDFNNEADTPDNFQSRRPNTSFCFLDIRSPGLGDTAMYLCATSRDSQGSYGYTFGSGTRLTVV.

This clonotype was counted ten times or more. This sequence joins TRBV7-2 and TRBJ2-3; D gene ambiguous. This CDR3 has 15 amino acids. Trimming removed 5 bases from V and 2 bases from J, with 14 bases in between. The germline V gene has CDR1 SGHTA and CDR2 FQGNSA. In nucleotides, the CDR3 is TGTGCCAGCAGCCCCGTGGGTCAGACCACAGATACGCAGTATTTT. The encoded protein is CASSPVGQTTDTQYF.

A word on this clonotype: A much larger clone lies a single base off, so this may be a read error. The rearrangement uses TRBV6-2 or TRBV6-3 and TRBJ2-1, with 7 bases matching TRBD2. The J call may be in error: the DNA end matches TRBJ2-7 better. Germline loops: CDR1 MNHEY, CDR2 SVGEGT. The CDR3 length is 16 residues. The CDR3 sequence: CASTAGLAEYYNEQYF. CDR3 bases: TGTGCCAGCACGGCCGGGCTAGCGGAATACTACAATGAGCAGTACTTC.

This chain joins TRBV6-6 and TRBJ1-1; 8 nucleotides line up with TRBD1. CDR1 and CDR2 from the germline V gene are MNHNY and SVGAGI (reference sequence). There are 14 residues in the CDR3. Trimming cost V 6 bases and J 4 bases; bases outside gene matches: 7. The CDR3 sequence: CASSLQGAFTEAFF. The CDR3 DNA follows: TGTGCCAGCAGCCTGCAGGGGGCATTCACTGAAGCTTTCTTT.

This rearrangement joins TRBV24-1 to TRBJ2-1; D ambiguous. The CDR3 has 15 residues. Germline V gene lookup returns CDR1 KGHDR and CDR2 SFDVKD. V was clipped by 2 bases and J by 2 bases, with 9 bases between them. CDR3 sequence (DNA): TGTGCCACCAGTGATTCGTCAGAGGCCTACAATGAGCAGTTCTTC. Translated, it gives CATSDSSEAYNEQFF.

The V call is TRBV7-2, the J call TRBJ2-1; TRBD1 matches 9 bases. This CDR3 has 14 residues. Losses at the gene ends were 7 bases for V and 3 bases for J; bases not matched to a gene: 4. The germline gives CDR1 SGHTA, CDR2 FQGNSA. CDR3 nucleotides: TGTGCCAGCAACCGACAGGGGGACTACAATGAGCAGTTCTTC. Encoded protein: CASNRQGDYNEQFF.

The genes are TRBV2 and TRBJ2-7; 9 nucleotides line up with TRBD2. The CDR3 length is 13 residues. The V gene end was trimmed by 8 bases and the J gene end by 7 bases; junction bases not matched to a gene: 9. Germline CDR1 is SNHLY and CDR2 is FYNNEI. The CDR3 loop reads CASATSGYIEQYF. The CDR3 DNA is TGTGCCAGCGCTACTAGCGGGTACATAGAGCAGTACTTC.

This clonotype was seen repeatedly, ten times or more. This rearrangement joins TRBV6-6 to TRBJ2-4, with unresolved D. Per germline, CDR1 MNHNY and CDR2 SVGAGI (reference sequence). Trimming removed 6 bases from V and 0 bases from J, with 12 bases in between. This CDR3 spans 15 amino acids. The CDR3 DNA sequence: TGTGCCAGCAGGCCGGTGGAGCTAGCCAAAAACATTCAGTACTTC. Amino acid sequence: CASRPVELAKNIQYF.

This chain's CDR3 is CASSRRGRPDAETQYF. Here the CDR3 DNA reads TGTGCCAGCAGCCGACGCGGGAGGCCTGATGCAGAGACCCAGTACTTC. J is TRBJ2-5 and V is TRBV9; TRBD2 aligns across 8 bases. The CDR3 covers 16 residues. Germline trimming cut 4 bases from V and 4 bases from J; bases unmatched to any gene: 12. Germline CDR1 and CDR2: SGDLS and YYNGEE.

The V and J genes are TRBV12-3 or TRBV12-4 and TRBJ1-2; no clear D. Trimming stripped 4 bases from V and 3 bases from J, with 9 bases between. The CDR3 contains 13 residues. The CDR3 nucleotides are TGTGCCAGCAGTTGGGTTGCGGACTATGGCTACACCTTC. It specifies CASSWVADYGYTF.

This clonotype showed up many times. The V call is TRBV7-8, the J call TRBJ2-1, with TRBD1 as a possible D gene (6 bases). From germline, CDR1 is SGHVS and CDR2 FQNEAQ. The germline V and J ends were trimmed by 5 bases and 8 bases, with 25 bases remaining between them. This CDR3 is 17 amino acids long. CDR3 residues: CASSKPQGGVSVYEQFF. In DNA form, the CDR3 reads TGTGCCAGCAGCAAACCTCAAGGGGGAGTATCAGTTTATGAGCAGTTCTTC.

The genes are TRBV24-1 and TRBJ1-1; D unresolved. V was pared by 5 bases and J by 2 bases, with 14 bases between. CDR1 and CDR2 from the germline V gene are KGHDR and SFDVKD. The CDR3 spans 15 residues. CDR3 coding DNA: TGTGCCACCAGTGCCGGGCTGGGAGTAAACACTGAAGCTTTCTTT. Translating it yields CATSAGLGVNTEAFF.

This clonotype has ten or more counts. V is TRBV15 and J is TRBJ2-1, with TRBD2 identical over 11 bases. The CDR3 is 17 residues long. Germline values: CDR1 LNHNV, CDR2 YYDKDF (reference sequence). The junction had 9 bases not matched to a gene; V was cut back by 1 base and J by 7 bases. CDR3 loop: CATSRGEGTSGWNEQFF. The CDR3 bases are TGTGCCACCAGCAGAGGTGAAGGGACTAGCGGTTGGAATGAGCAGTTCTTC.

The sample holds a few counts of this clonotype. This chain connects TRBV7-2 to TRBJ1-1; 8 positions match TRBD1. The germline V gene has CDR1 SGHTA and CDR2 FQGNSA. This CDR3 contains 13 residues. J gave up 1 base and V 7 bases, and 2 bases lay outside the gene matches. CDR3 in DNA: TGTGCCAGCATGGGACAGGCGAACACTGAAGCTTTCTTT. As protein: CASMGQANTEAFF.

This clonotype was counted between two and nine times. The chain recombines TRBV2 with TRBJ1-5; D not resolved. This CDR3 has 14 amino acids. The germline V gene encodes CDR1 SNHLY and CDR2 FYNNEI. V gave up 10 bases and J gave up 0 bases, with 13 bases separating them. Here the CDR3 reads CATLADYSNQPQHF. CDR3 sequence (DNA): TGTGCCACTCTAGCAGACTATAGCAATCAGCCCCAGCATTTT.

As regards this clonotype: A much larger clone differs by one base, so this may be a read error. V gene TRBV4-2 combines with J gene TRBJ2-1, with no clear D. The CDR3 is 13 residues long. Germline V gene lookup returns CDR1 LGHNA and CDR2 YNFKEQ. In DNA, the CDR3 is TGTGCCAGCAGCCCACAGACTTACAAGGAGCAGTTCTTC. Translated: CASSPQTYKEQFF.

J is TRBJ2-1 and V is TRBV7-9; D is undetermined. The CDR3 loop spans 13 amino acids. The V gene lost 10 bases and the J gene lost 0 bases, with 10 bases spanning the gap. Germline CDR1 reads SEHNR; CDR2 reads FQNEAQ (reference sequence). DNA of the CDR3: TGTGCCACCCTGGAAGACTCCTACAATGAGCAGTTCTTC. Translating gives CATLEDSYNEQFF.

On this clonotype: Since a much larger clone is just one base distant, this may be a read error. This chain links TRBV9 with TRBJ2-7, with D possibly matching TRBD2 (5 bases). V lost 6 bases and J lost 7, with 20 bases in between. The CDR3 length is 14 residues. Germline lookup yields CDR1 SGDLS and CDR2 YYNGEE. CDR3 sequence: CASTHSGLPNEQYF. In DNA, the CDR3 is TGTGCCAGCACCCACTCCGGACTCCCCAATGAGCAGTACTTC.

This clonotype was seen more than once but under ten times. The chain combines TRBV5-1 with TRBJ2-3; TRBD1 matches 8 bases. Germline V lookup: CDR1 SGHRS, CDR2 YFSETQ. CDR3 length: 16 amino acids. V was clipped by 4 bases and J by 4 bases; unmatched bases: 11. The CDR3 sequence: CASSRALDRGADTQYF. Here the CDR3 DNA reads TGCGCCAGCAGCCGGGCTCTTGACAGGGGCGCAGATACGCAGTATTTT.

In this sample, this clonotype turned up many times. This chain joins TRBV12-3 or TRBV12-4 and TRBJ1-1; D is uncertain. This CDR3 has 13 residues. Trimming stripped 6 bases from V and 8 bases from J, with 16 bases between. This CDR3 is CASSRLPGSEAFF. CDR3 DNA: TGTGCCAGCAGCCGCCTCCCGGGTAGCGAAGCTTTCTTT.

This clonotype was found once. The chain combines TRBV12-3 or TRBV12-4 with TRBJ2-5; 7 positions agree with TRBD1. The CDR3 totals 13 residues. The V gene end was trimmed by 8 bases and the J gene end by 4 bases; junction bases not matched to a gene: 7. This CDR3 reads CASGSEGAETQYF. CDR3 nucleotide sequence: TGTGCCAGCGGAAGCGAGGGGGCAGAGACCCAGTACTTC.

This chain joins TRBV3-1 and TRBJ2-7; D possibly corresponds to TRBD2 (6 bases). The CDR3 consists of 14 residues. V was cut by 1 base and J by 7 bases, with 14 bases left in between. From germline, CDR1 is LGHDT and CDR2 YNNKEL (reference sequence). The CDR3 is CASSQGGRTYEQYF. The DNA for the CDR3 is TGTGCCAGCAGCCAAGGTGGGAGGACGTATGAGCAGTACTTC.

The sample holds a few counts of this clonotype. The chain has TRBV6-5 and TRBJ2-1, with 8 nucleotides matching TRBD2. CDR3 size: 13 residues. The germline gives CDR1 MNHEY, CDR2 SVGAGI. V shed 6 bases and J 7 bases; nucleotides not matched to a gene: 5. DNA of the CDR3: TGTGCCAGCAGCGGGGGGGGACTAAATGAGCAGTTCTTC. This gives the protein CASSGGGLNEQFF.

The chain couples TRBV12-3 or TRBV12-4 to TRBJ2-1, with D perhaps TRBD2 (6 bases). Trimming shortened V by 0 bases and J by 5 bases, and 14 bases separated the two germline ends. CDR3 size: 16 residues. The CDR3 loop reads CASSLAWGVRDNEQFF. The CDR3 region has the DNA TGTGCCAGCAGTTTAGCGTGGGGGGTACGGGACAATGAGCAGTTCTTC.

This clonotype has ten or more counts. The V gene is TRBV6-6, the J gene TRBJ2-1; TRBD2 matches at 7 bases. Per the germline V gene, CDR1 is MNHNY and CDR2 is SVGAGI (reference sequence). The length of the CDR3 is 16 residues. V trimming: 2 bases; J trimming: 6 bases; junction bases outside the gene matches: 10. This CDR3 is CASSYDDRGVGNEQFF. The CDR3 DNA reads TGTGCCAGCAGTTACGATGATCGGGGGGTTGGCAATGAGCAGTTCTTC.

This clonotype has just a few counts. The CDR3 bases are TGTGCCAGCAGTGTTTGGAGGGGATATTACGAGCAGTACTTC. It codes for CASSVWRGYYEQYF. The chain couples TRBV27 to TRBJ2-7; TRBD2 is a possible D gene (6 bases). Per the germline V gene, CDR1 is MNHEY and CDR2 is SMNVEV (reference sequence). The CDR3 spans 14 residues. V lost 5 bases to trimming and J lost 4 bases, with 15 bases between them.